Below, 13 T cell receptor beta chains from the same sample are listed, as sequenced in a study of Ad26.COV2.S vaccination and SARS-CoV-2 variants. Assay used: immunoSEQ multiplex PCR; TCRdb lists only in-frame clones, some missing. Of 300,000 to 450,000 clones listed, roughly nine tenths were seen once; the top ten hold 3.9%. The sequencing used peripheral blood, collected after recovery from COVID-19. These receptor sequences come from a human donor who had recovered from COVID-19.

This sequence joins TRBV9 and TRBJ2-1; D is unclear. This CDR3 comprises 12 residues. CDR1 is SGDLS, CDR2 YYNGEE, per germline. V was pared by 0 bases and J by 5 bases, with 3 bases between. The CDR3 here is CASSVDDNEQFF. The CDR3 DNA reads TGTGCCAGCAGCGTAGATGACAATGAGCAGTTCTTC.

The chain links TRBV11-2 to TRBJ2-7; D might be TRBD1 (6 bases). CDR1 is SGHAT, CDR2 FQNNGV, per germline. Trimming left V 2 bases short and J 5 bases short, with 10 bases between. The CDR3 totals 13 residues. CDR3 coding DNA: TGTGCCAGCAGCTTAACAGGGCCGCACGAGCAGTACTTC. Translating gives CASSLTGPHEQYF. The full variable domain, its missing parts supplied by reference TRBV11-2 and TRBJ2-7, is EAGVAQSPRYKIIEKRQSVAFWCNPISGHATLYWYQQILGQGPKLLIQFQNNGVVDDSQLPKDRFSAERLKGVDSTLKIQPAKLEDSAVYLCASSLTGPHEQYFGPGTRLTVT.

This clone is a singleton in its sample. Additional DNA sequences in this sample encode the identical CDR3. The CDR3 region is CASSGGNNEQFF. The CDR3 region has the DNA TGCGCCAGCAGCGGGGGAAACAATGAGCAGTTCTTC. V is TRBV10-2 and J is TRBJ2-1, with D perhaps TRBD2 (6 bases). With 6 bases removed from V and 5 bases from J, the gap between germline ends came to 8 bases. The V gene's germline CDR1 is WSHSY and CDR2 SAAADI. This CDR3 has 12 amino acids.

This chain links TRBV6-5 with TRBJ2-7, with D perhaps TRBD2 (6 bases). Germline V gene lookup returns CDR1 MNHEY and CDR2 SVGAGI. V dropped 2 bases and J dropped 6 bases, with 17 bases sitting between them. This CDR3 is 15 amino acids long. Here the CDR3 reads CASSYGAGSGSEQYF. CDR3 bases: TGTGCCAGCAGTTACGGGGCGGGATCAGGGAGCGAGCAGTACTTC.

The sample holds one count of this clone. J is TRBJ2-7 and V is TRBV7-9; 9 nucleotides line up with TRBD1. V gave up 1 base and J gave up 4 bases; unmatched junction bases: 8. Germline values: CDR1 SEHNR, CDR2 FQNEAQ (reference sequence). CDR3 length: 16 amino acids. CDR3 region: CASSLDPGQGTYEQYF. The CDR3, as DNA: TGTGCCAGCAGCTTAGACCCGGGACAGGGAACTTACGAGCAGTACTTC.

The J gene is TRBJ1-2, the V gene TRBV20-1; a possible D gene is TRBD1 (5 bases). The V gene's germline CDR1 is DFQATT and CDR2 SNEGSKA (reference sequence). This CDR3 contains 10 residues. V was pared by 6 bases and J by 7 bases, with 9 bases between. In nucleotides, the CDR3 is TGCAGTGCGGCCGGGACTGGCTACACCTTC. This translates into CSAAGTGYTF.

The chain is built from TRBV6-1 and TRBJ2-1; no clear D. Trimming left V 3 bases short and J 4 bases short, with 7 bases between. Germline CDR1 MNHNS, CDR2 SASEGT. This CDR3 region has 13 residues. In DNA, the CDR3 is TGTGCCAGCAGTGAGGGCAAATACAATGAGCAGTTCTTC. It codes for CASSEGKYNEQFF.

The V call is TRBV2, the J call TRBJ2-4; D might be TRBD2 (5 bases). The V end was cut by 8 bases, the J end by 0 bases, with 11 bases between. The CDR3 covers 14 residues. Germline-derived CDR1 and CDR2 are SNHLY and FYNNEI. CDR3 nucleotide sequence: TGTGCCAGCGTCCCGGGGATAGCCAAAAACATTCAGTACTTC. This translates into CASVPGIAKNIQYF.

The rearrangement uses TRBV3-1 (or the pseudogene TRBV3-2) and TRBJ1-1; D is unresolved. This CDR3 is built from 12 residues. CDR1 and CDR2 (germline): LGHDT, YNNKEL (reference sequence). Trimming cost V 1 base and J 6 bases, with 6 bases left between them. In nucleotides, the CDR3 is TGTGCCAGCAGCCAAGTAGGGTCTGAAGCTTTCTTT. Amino acids: CASSQVGSEAFF.

This chain uses TRBV2 with TRBJ2-2; TRBD2 matches 10 bases. J was trimmed by 6 bases and V by 5 bases; bases with no gene match: 6. Germline assignment: CDR1 SNHLY and CDR2 FYNNEI. The CDR3 has 15 amino acids. CDR3 sequence reads: CASSPKGLAAGELFF. The CDR3 nucleotides read TGTGCCAGCAGTCCCAAAGGACTAGCGGCCGGGGAGCTGTTTTTT.

The chain uses TRBV2 and TRBJ2-5, with 10 bases fitting TRBD1. The CDR3 is made up of 14 amino acids. The V gene end was trimmed by 1 base and the J gene end by 7 bases; junction bases not matched to a gene: 3. Germline V gene sequence: CDR1 SNHLY, CDR2 FYNNEI. CDR3 nucleotide sequence: TGTGCCAGCAGTGAAGAGACAGGGGGCGCGACCCAGTACTTC. It is translated as CASSEETGGATQYF.

The rearrangement uses TRBV9 and TRBJ1-3, with D maybe TRBD1 (6 bases). The CDR3 spans 13 residues. Trimming took off 5 bases at V and 1 base at J, with 7 bases between the two ends. Looked up from germline, CDR1 is SGDLS and CDR2 is YYNGEE. CDR3 region: CASRGTSGNTIYF. Written as DNA, the CDR3 is TGTGCCAGCAGGGGGACATCTGGAAACACCATATATTTT.

The chain carries TRBV5-1 and TRBJ1-1; D is possibly TRBD1 (5 bases). Germline lookup yields CDR1 SGHRS and CDR2 YFSETQ. Trimming cost V 4 bases and J 3 bases, with 19 bases left between them. The CDR3 loop spans 16 amino acids. CDR3 loop: CASSPGERGRDTEAFF. As DNA, the CDR3 is TGCGCCAGCAGCCCCGGAGAGAGGGGCCGCGACACTGAAGCTTTCTTT.